This T cell receptor beta chain was observed in a study of shared clonotypes between healthy human individuals. In the naive CD8 group, cells lacked CD45RO and were positively selected for CCR7, so terminally differentiated effector memory CD45RA+ cells were left out. Everyone who donated was a Caucasian adult who lived in Nashville, Tennessee. Broader study findings: A handful of donors held approximately 5% of naive CD4 clonotypes in common.

A deep-level run was used for the assay. The table came from immunoSEQ multiplex PCR; TCRdb's copy has only in-frame clones and leaves some out. The sample shows some 2,100,000 clones, about 93% of them seen only once. As regards this clone: The antigen is not known.

The sample comprised naive CD8+ T cells from PBMCs. The clonotype was recovered from a man aged 18 to 30 in good health. Some clones in this sample may be carry-over from other donors' samples.

The CDR3 loop is CATRDFRTEGEKLFF. CDR3 bases: TGTGCCACCAGGGATTTTAGGACAGAGGGTGAAAAACTGTTTTTT. V is TRBV19 and J is TRBJ1-4, with TRBD1 as a possible D gene (6 bases). This CDR3 comprises 15 residues. CDR1 is LNHDA and CDR2 is SQIVND in the germline V gene (reference sequence). Trimming took off 10 bases at V and 7 bases at J, with 22 bases between the two ends. Using reference TRBV19 and TRBJ1-4 for the parts outside the CDR3, the full variable domain is DGGITQSPKYLFRKEGQNVTLSCEQNLNHDAMYWYRQDPGQGLRLIYYSQIVNDFQKGDIAEGYSVSREKKESFPLTVTSAQKNPTAFYLCATRDFRTEGEKLFFGSGTQLSVL.